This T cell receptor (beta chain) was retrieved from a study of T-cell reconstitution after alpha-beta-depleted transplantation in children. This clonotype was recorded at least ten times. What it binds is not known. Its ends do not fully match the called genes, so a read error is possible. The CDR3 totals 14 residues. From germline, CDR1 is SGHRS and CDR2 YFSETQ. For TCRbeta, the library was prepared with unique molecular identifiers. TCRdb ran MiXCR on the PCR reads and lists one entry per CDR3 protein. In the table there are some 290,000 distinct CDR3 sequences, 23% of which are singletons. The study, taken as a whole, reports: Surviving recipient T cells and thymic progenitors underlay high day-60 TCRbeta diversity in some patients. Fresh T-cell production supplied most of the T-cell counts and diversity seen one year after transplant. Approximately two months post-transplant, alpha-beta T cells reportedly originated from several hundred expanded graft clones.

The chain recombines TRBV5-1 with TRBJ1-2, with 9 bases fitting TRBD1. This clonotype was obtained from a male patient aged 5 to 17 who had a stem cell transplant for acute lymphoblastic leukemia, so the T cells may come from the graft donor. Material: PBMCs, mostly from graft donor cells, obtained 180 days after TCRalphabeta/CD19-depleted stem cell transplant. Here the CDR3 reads CASSPGQGNYGYTF. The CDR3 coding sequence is TGTGCCAGCAGCCCGGGACAGGGAAACTATGGCTACACCTTC.